This T cell receptor beta chain was obtained from a study of T cells after yellow fever vaccination. General observations from the study: Booster sampling recovered most clones from primary vaccination (roughly 97% CD4, 88% CD8).

The CDR3 contains 16 residues. The germline V gene has CDR1 SGHKS and CDR2 YYEKEE (reference sequence). V shed 2 bases and J shed 6 bases, with 20 bases lying between them. This clonotype was seen a handful of times. Its antigen is unidentified. Via MiXCR, TCRdb re-called the 5' RACE reads, giving one row per CDR3 protein. The repertoire holds approximately 300,000 distinct CDR3 sequences, 6.8% seen once, with 15% to 20% in the top ten. The source was PBMCs, collected around 45 days after the first yellow fever vaccination. This chain links TRBV5-5 with TRBJ1-2, with a tentative D call TRBD1 (6 bases). The TCR was taken from a man between 18 and 35 years old who received the YFV17D yellow fever vaccine. CDR3 DNA sequence: TGTGCCAGCAGCTTTGGTACAGGGCGGCCTAGAAATGGCTACACCTTC. It translates to CASSFGTGRPRNGYTF.